Following are 20 T cell receptor beta chains from one sample sequenced in a study of OX40 agonist ivuxolimab in advanced cancers. Generated by immunoSEQ multiplex PCR, the TCRdb table keeps only in-frame clones and is missing some. Of 80,000 to 100,000 clones listed, roughly 94% were seen once; the top ten hold roughly 2.6%. The starting material was CD4+ or CD8+ T cells sorted from blood, obtained in a trial of the OX40 agonist ivuxolimab. All receptors derive from an adult with an advanced solid tumor such as melanoma, head and neck, liver or kidney cancer.

V and J are TRBV9 and TRBJ2-7, with 11 positions matching TRBD2. The CDR3 loop spans 17 amino acids. Per the germline V gene, CDR1 is SGDLS and CDR2 is YYNGEE. J gave up 2 bases and V 3 bases, and 10 bases lay outside the gene matches. CDR3 coding DNA: TGTGCCAGCAGCGCCCTGGGGACTAGCGGCCCCCCCTACGAGCAGTACTTC. Translating it yields CASSALGTSGPPYEQYF.

The gene calls are TRBV18 and TRBJ2-3; no clear D. V lost 3 bases, J lost 4 bases, and 5 bases lay in between. Germline loops: CDR1 KGHSH, CDR2 LQKENI. CDR3 length: 12 amino acids. In nucleotides, the CDR3 is TGTGCCAGCTCACCTAAATCAGATACGCAGTATTTT. Its translation: CASSPKSDTQYF.

This clone was recorded a few times. The chain is built from TRBV2 and TRBJ2-7, with D hard to call. CDR3 length: 15 amino acids. Germline V gene data show CDR1 as SNHLY and CDR2 as FYNNEI. Trimming shortened V by 6 bases and J by 6 bases, and 21 bases separated the two germline ends. CDR3 DNA: TGTGCCAGCAGGGAAAAGGGTTCTCCGAAGGGCGAGCAGTACTTC. The encoded protein is CASREKGSPKGEQYF.

This chain uses TRBV27 with TRBJ2-7; 8 nucleotides agree with TRBD1. After removal of 5 bases from V and 3 bases from J, the junction contained 3 bases not matched to a gene. The length of the CDR3 is 13 residues. Germline V lookup: CDR1 MNHEY, CDR2 SMNVEV (reference sequence). The CDR3 nucleotides read TGTGCCAGCAGTGGGACAGGCATCTACGAGCAGTACTTC. Residues: CASSGTGIYEQYF.

The gene calls are TRBV5-6 and TRBJ2-7, with 9 bases matching TRBD2. Looked up from germline, CDR1 is SGHDT and CDR2 is YYEEEE. The CDR3 covers 14 residues. Germline trimming cut 3 bases from V and 3 bases from J; bases unmatched to any gene: 4. The CDR3 DNA sequence: TGTGCCAGCAGCTGGGGGACTAGCTACTACGAGCAGTACTTC. It specifies CASSWGTSYYEQYF.

CDR3 residues: CASSTHLRDRVSGANVLTF. In nucleotides, the CDR3 is TGTGCCAGCAGCACTCATCTCCGGGACAGGGTTTCTGGGGCCAACGTCCTGACTTTC. This chain joins TRBV21-1 and TRBJ2-6; the table's D gene call, TRBD1, was not cross checked with the DNA. TRBV21-1 is labeled a pseudogene. The CDR3 is 19 amino acids.

This chain links TRBV2 with TRBJ2-5, with 9 bases lining up with TRBD2. The germline gives CDR1 SNHLY, CDR2 FYNNEI. With V trimmed by 4 bases and J by 2 bases, 8 bases remained unmatched. CDR3 size: 16 residues. CDR3 DNA: TGTGCCAGCAGTGCGCCTAGCGGGATTACTCAAGAGACCCAGTACTTC. Encoded protein: CASSAPSGITQETQYF.

This clone was seen once. The J gene is TRBJ1-2, the V gene TRBV19, with 7 nucleotides matching TRBD1. Germline V CDR1 and CDR2: LNHDA, SQIVND (reference sequence). The CDR3 runs 12 residues. V shed 5 bases and J 8 bases; nucleotides not matched to a gene: 5. The CDR3 bases are TGTGCCAGTAGTCCAGGGGGTGGCGGCTACACCTTC. This codes for CASSPGGGGYTF.

V and J are TRBV5-1 and TRBJ1-1, with 12 bases fitting TRBD1. This CDR3 is 18 amino acids long. Germline trimming cut 5 bases from V and 7 bases from J; bases unmatched to any gene: 18. Per the germline V gene, CDR1 is SGHRS and CDR2 is YFSETQ. CDR3 sequence (DNA): TGCGCCAGCAGAATAGGGGACAGGGGGCCCTCCGTAGAAAATGAAGCTTTCTTT. This sequence encodes CASRIGDRGPSVENEAFF.

As concerns this clone: The junction does not match germline at one end; this may be a read error. V is TRBV6-1 and J is TRBJ1-2, with D perhaps matching TRBD1 (6 bases). CDR1 and CDR2 from the germline V gene are MNHNS and SASEGT. CDR3 length equals 15 residues. CDR3 region: CAGSPMGTSDYGYTF. The DNA for the CDR3 is TGTGCCGGCAGCCCCATGGGGACATCGGACTATGGCTACACCTTC.

A single count supports this clone. V and J are TRBV5-1 and TRBJ2-7; D uncertain. The germline V and J ends were trimmed by 2 bases and 5 bases, with 8 bases remaining between them. Germline CDR1 and CDR2: SGHRS and YFSETQ. This CDR3 is 12 amino acids long. The CDR3: CASSFKSDEQYF. DNA of the CDR3: TGCGCCAGCAGCTTCAAGAGCGACGAGCAGTACTTC.

The chain uses TRBV5-5 and TRBJ1-1; a weak D match, TRBD1 (6 bases). The germline gives CDR1 SGHKS, CDR2 YYEKEE (reference sequence). Trimming cost V 4 bases and J 3 bases, with 19 bases left between them. The CDR3 consists of 16 residues. The CDR3 spells CASSPNDQGWDTEAFF. CDR3 nucleotide sequence: TGTGCCAGCAGCCCTAACGATCAGGGGTGGGACACTGAAGCTTTCTTT.

Of note for this clone: The same CDR3 arises from other DNA sequences in this sample as well. The V call is TRBV5-6, the J call TRBJ2-7; unclear D gene. The CDR3 extends over 12 amino acids. Germline V lookup: CDR1 SGHDT, CDR2 YYEEEE. V was cut by 2 bases and J by 1 base, with 4 bases left in between. The CDR3 is CASSLNSYEQYF. The CDR3 DNA reads TGTGCCAGCAGCTTAAATTCCTACGAGCAGTACTTC.

The V call is TRBV4-1, the J call TRBJ1-1; D unresolved. The germline gives CDR1 MGHRA, CDR2 YSYEKL. CDR3 length equals 12 residues. Trimming cost V 0 bases and J 11 bases, with 10 bases left between them. CDR3 bases: TGCGCCAGCAGCCAAGATCGAAGGGAGGCTTTCTTT. This sequence encodes CASSQDRREAFF.

The chain recombines TRBV21-1 with TRBJ2-5; the table's D gene call, TRBD2, was not cross checked with the DNA. TRBV21-1 is a known pseudogene. The CDR3 loop spans 17 amino acids. CDR3 DNA sequence: TGTGCCAGCAGCAAAGGTATAACGGGGGGGCGTCGGAAGACCCAGTACTTC. It specifies CASSKGITGGRRKTQYF.

The J gene is TRBJ2-4, the V gene TRBV15; D is undetermined. V lost 0 bases and J 2 bases, leaving 11 bases between the germline ends. CDR3 size: 16 residues. Germline V gene lookup returns CDR1 LNHNV and CDR2 YYDKDF (reference sequence). The CDR3 here is CATSRDPPQTKNIQYF. For the CDR3, the DNA is TGTGCCACCAGCAGAGATCCCCCACAAACCAAAAACATTCAGTACTTC. Full variable domain (rest looked up from reference TRBV15 and TRBJ2-4): DAMVIQNPRYQVTQFGKPVTLSCSQTLNHNVMYWYQQKSSQAPKLLFHYYDKDFNNEADTPDNFQSRRPNTSFCFLDIRSPGLGDTAMYLCATSRDPPQTKNIQYFGAGTRLSVL.

The chain links TRBV13 to TRBJ1-5, with 9 bases that match TRBD1. Per germline, CDR1 PRHDT and CDR2 FYEKMQ (reference sequence). Losses at the gene ends were 3 bases for V and 5 bases for J; bases not matched to a gene: 2. This CDR3 region has 14 residues. In DNA, the CDR3 is TGTGCCAGCAGCTTCGGGACAGGGTATCAGCCCCAGCATTTT. It translates to CASSFGTGYQPQHF.

This clone was seen only once. The CDR3 region is CASSGYSGGSYEQYF. The CDR3 nucleotides are TGTGCCAGCAGCGGATATAGCGGAGGCTCCTACGAGCAGTACTTC. V and J are TRBV9 and TRBJ2-7; tentatively, D is TRBD2 (6 bases). CDR3 length equals 15 residues. V was clipped by 3 bases and J by 0 bases, with 13 bases between them. Germline V gene lookup returns CDR1 SGDLS and CDR2 YYNGEE.

The chain recombines TRBV7-9 with TRBJ1-1; D uncertain. The germline gives CDR1 SEHNR, CDR2 FQNEAQ (reference sequence). The CDR3 extends over 12 amino acids. Trimming cost V 2 bases and J 3 bases, with 4 bases left between them. CDR3 coding DNA: TGTGCCAGCAGCTTAACGGACACTGAAGCTTTCTTT. Protein product: CASSLTDTEAFF.

V is TRBV5-6 and J is TRBJ1-2; 8 bases fit TRBD1. V was pared by 4 bases and J by 4 bases, with 18 bases of the junction left unmatched. The CDR3 is made up of 18 amino acids. Germline V lookup: CDR1 SGHDT, CDR2 YYEEEE. CDR3 protein: CASSLGRDRNLGSYGYTF. The CDR3, as DNA: TGTGCCAGCAGCCTAGGCCGGGACAGGAACCTCGGGAGCTATGGCTACACCTTC.